The rows below give T cell receptor beta chains drawn from one sample of a study of shared clonotypes between healthy human individuals. TCRdb's table, derived via immunoSEQ multiplex PCR, lists solely in-frame clones and lacks some. The sample holds about 1,500,000 clones, roughly 96% seen once. Material for sequencing was naive CD4+ T cells sorted from blood. The receptors here all came from a man under 40 in good health. Each CDR3 is given with its conserved first and last residue. The D gene is left open where the match is weak. The listing skips clone size in some rows; elsewhere it reads once, few, many or a size class.

cdr3_length	clone_size	j_call	v_call	d_call	cdr3_nt	cdr3_aa
14	-	TRBJ2-1	TRBV5-1	-	TGCGCCAGCAGCTTGGTCGCAGGCCACAATGAGCAGTTCTTC	CASSLVAGHNEQFF
15	-	TRBJ2-3	TRBV7-9	-	TGTGCCAGCAGCTTAGGGCGGGGCGGCACAGATACGCAGTATTTT	CASSLGRGGTDTQYF
12	-	TRBJ1-1	TRBV6-5	-	TGTGCCAGCAGTTACCTCAACACTGAAGCTTTCTTT	CASSYLNTEAFF
15	-	TRBJ2-3	TRBV5-1	TRBD2	TGCGCCAGCAGCTTGGAACGGGAGGGCCTTCATACGCAGTATTTT	CASSLEREGLHTQYF
16	-	TRBJ2-2	TRBV30	-	TGTGCCTGGAGTGTCAGGGTGGTACTCTGGCCCGGGGAGCTGTTTTTT	CAWSVRVVLWPGELFF
15	-	TRBJ1-2	TRBV2	-	TGTGCCAGCAGTGAGTCGACGGGTTCTAACTATGGCTACACCTTC	CASSESTGSNYGYTF
14	-	TRBJ2-2	TRBV6-1	TRBD2	TGTGCCAGCAGCGGACTAGTGGACACCGGGGAGCTGTTTTTT	CASSGLVDTGELFF
11	-	TRBJ1-2	TRBV4-1	TRBD1	TGCGCCAGTGGGACAGCGTATGGCTACACCTTC	CASGTAYGYTF
13	-	TRBJ2-1	TRBV5-1	-	TGCGCCAGCAGCTTGGTTGGGGACAATGAGCAGTTCTTC	CASSLVGDNEQFF
16	-	TRBJ2-6	TRBV5-1	-	TGCGCCAGCAGCTTGGTTCCGGGGTCTGGGGCCAACGTCCTGACTTTC	CASSLVPGSGANVLTF
14	-	TRBJ1-4	TRBV5-1	TRBD1	TGCGCCAGCAGCCCGGACAGGGGCAATGAAAAACTGTTTTTT	CASSPDRGNEKLFF
17	-	TRBJ2-3	TRBV2	-	TGTGCCAGCAGTGGGTACGGGGGAGGAAGACTCCCAGATACGCAGTATTTT	CASSGYGGGRLPDTQYF
18	once	TRBJ2-1	TRBV5-4	TRBD2	TGTGCCAGCAGCCCTAAAAGGGCGACTAGCGGGAGGAACAATGAGCAGTTCTTC	CASSPKRATSGRNNEQFF
14	-	TRBJ2-7	TRBV7-2	-	TGTGCCAGCAGCCCGACAGGGAGGGGATACGAGCAGTACTTC	CASSPTGRGYEQYF
14	-	TRBJ1-2	TRBV2	TRBD1	TGTGCCAGCAGTTTACTACAGGGGAATTATGGCTACACCTTC	CASSLLQGNYGYTF
16	-	TRBJ2-7	TRBV6-1	-	TGTGCCAGCAGTGACCCCGGGGAACTCCCGAGTTACGAGCAGTACTTC	CASSDPGELPSYEQYF
15	-	TRBJ1-5	TRBV10-3	-	TGTGCCATCAGTGAGTTTGGAGGGGGCAATCAGCCCCAGCATTTT	CAISEFGGGNQPQHF
15	once	TRBJ2-3	TRBV11-2	-	TGTGCCAGCAGCTTAGATCGAGCCCAGAGAGATACGCAGTATTTT	CASSLDRAQRDTQYF
13	-	TRBJ2-1	TRBV11-3	-	TGTGCCAGCAGCTCTCGCCAGGGCAATGAGCAGTTCTTC	CASSSRQGNEQFF
15	-	TRBJ2-1	TRBV27	TRBD2	TGTGCCAGCAGTTTATCCCGACTAGCACAGAATGAGCAGTTCTTC	CASSLSRLAQNEQFF
13	-	TRBJ1-5	TRBV9	-	TGTGCCAGCAGCGTTGGGGCCAATCAGCCCCAGCATTTT	CASSVGANQPQHF
13	-	TRBJ1-2	TRBV28	-	TGTGCCAGCGGGAGCTATCCTCGCTATGGCTACACCTTC	CASGSYPRYGYTF
15	-	TRBJ2-1	TRBV2	TRBD2	TGTGCCAGCAGTGATCGCCGGACTAGCGGAGCCCAGCAGTTCTTC	CASSDRRTSGAQQFF
13	-	TRBJ2-2	TRBV2	-	TGTGCCAGCAGGGAACAGAGGGGCGGGGAGCTGTTTTTT	CASREQRGGELFF
15	-	TRBJ2-2	TRBV5-1	TRBD1	TGCGCCAGCAGAGGGACAGGGGGCATCGCCGGGGAGCTGTTTTTT	CASRGTGGIAGELFF
11	-	TRBJ2-1	TRBV19	-	TGTGCCAGTAGCTTGGACAATGAGCAGTTCTTC	CASSLDNEQFF
15	-	TRBJ1-2	TRBV10-3	TRBD1	TGTGCCATCAGTGGGGGGGGACAGGATGTCTATGGCTACACCTTC	CAISGGGQDVYGYTF
12	-	TRBJ1-3	TRBV6-6	-	TGTGCCAGCAAGAGGGAGGGAAACACCATATATTTT	CASKREGNTIYF